The clone carrying this T cell receptor (beta chain) was observed a handful of times. Its antigen is unknown. These data come from a study of identical twins. Study-wide results and caveats: Models predicted too little out-of-frame TCR alpha sharing in monozygotic twins.

Germline V gene sequence: CDR1 MNHNS, CDR2 SASEGT. The CDR3 is made up of 14 amino acids. Deletions cut 6 bases from V and 3 bases from J, with 14 bases between. Each CDR3 protein gets one entry after TCRdb re-called the 5' RACE reads with MiXCR. The sample records 510,000 or so distinct CDR3 sequences, roughly 15% being singletons. These same records also appear under a second study, on yellow fever vaccine responses in identical twins.

The rearrangement links TRBV6-1 to TRBJ1-1, with D unresolved. Sample: CD4+ T cells sorted from blood. This sequence was found in a woman aged 18-30 years in good health. CDR3 loop: CASSQLRFYTEAFF. In DNA, the CDR3 is TGTGCCAGCAGCCAGCTCAGGTTCTACACTGAAGCTTTCTTT.